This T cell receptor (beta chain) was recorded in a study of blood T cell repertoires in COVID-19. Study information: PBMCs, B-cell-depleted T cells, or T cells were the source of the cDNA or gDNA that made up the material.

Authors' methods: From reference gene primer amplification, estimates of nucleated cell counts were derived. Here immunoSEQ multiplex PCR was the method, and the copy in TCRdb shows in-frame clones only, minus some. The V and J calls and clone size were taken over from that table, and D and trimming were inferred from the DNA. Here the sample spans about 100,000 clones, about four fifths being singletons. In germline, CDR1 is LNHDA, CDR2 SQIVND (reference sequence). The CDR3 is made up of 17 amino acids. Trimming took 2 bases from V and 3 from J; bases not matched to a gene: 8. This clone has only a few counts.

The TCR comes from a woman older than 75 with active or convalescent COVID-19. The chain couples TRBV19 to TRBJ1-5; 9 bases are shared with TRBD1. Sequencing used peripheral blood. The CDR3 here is CASSIKAGQGVNQPQHF. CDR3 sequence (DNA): TGTGCCAGTAGTATAAAAGCGGGACAGGGAGTCAATCAGCCCCAGCATTTT.